Listed here are 7 T cell receptor beta chains from one sample, sequenced in a study of blood T cell repertoires in COVID-19. Method: immunoSEQ multiplex PCR; TCRdb's copy keeps in-frame clones and lacks some. The data hold some 260,000 clones, with roughly 90% observed a single time. Sample: peripheral blood. These receptors came from a woman aged 25 to 39 with acute or convalescent COVID-19.

The V and J genes are TRBV27 and TRBJ1-4, with D possibly matching TRBD1 (5 bases). With 8 bases removed from V and 6 bases from J, the gap between germline ends came to 10 bases. This CDR3 is built from 12 residues. In germline, CDR1 is MNHEY, CDR2 SMNVEV (reference sequence). In DNA, the CDR3 is TGTGCCAGCGCGGACATAGATGAAAAACTGTTTTTT. This gives the protein CASADIDEKLFF. The full variable domain, completed using reference TRBV27 and TRBJ1-4, is EAQVTQNPRYLITVTGKKLTVTCSQNMNHEYMSWYRQDPGLGLRQIYYSMNVEVTDKGDVPEGYKVSRKEKRNFPLILESPSPNQTSLYFCASADIDEKLFFGSGTQLSVL.

This rearrangement joins TRBV6-5 to TRBJ2-7; the D gene is possibly TRBD1 (5 bases). Per germline, CDR1 MNHEY and CDR2 SVGAGI. The CDR3 loop spans 15 amino acids. V was pared by 5 bases and J by 7 bases, with 21 bases between. CDR3 in DNA: TGTGCCAGCAGTAGGGGCGACCGGGTCTCTGAGGAGCAGTACTTC. This encodes CASSRGDRVSEEQYF.

The chain employs TRBV18 and TRBJ2-7; TRBD1 might be the D (6 bases). V lost 3 bases and J 1 base, leaving 16 bases between the germline ends. This CDR3 has 16 amino acids. The germline V gene has CDR1 KGHSH and CDR2 LQKENI. CDR3 amino acids: CASSPSIGGQSYEQYF. Here the CDR3 DNA reads TGTGCCAGCTCACCGAGCATCGGCGGACAGTCCTACGAGCAGTACTTC. Drawing the rest from reference TRBV18 and TRBJ2-7, the complete variable domain is NAGVMQNPRHLVRRRGQEARLRCSPMKGHSHVYWYRQLPEEGLKFMVYLQKENIIDESGMPKERFSAEFPKEGPSILRIQQVVRGDSAAYFCASSPSIGGQSYEQYFGPGTRLTVT.

This chain joins TRBV6-5 and TRBJ1-1; the D gene is possibly TRBD1 (5 bases). V shed 3 bases and J shed 3 bases, with 17 bases lying between them. Germline V lookup: CDR1 MNHEY, CDR2 SVGAGI. CDR3 length: 16 amino acids. CDR3 bases: TGTGCCAGCAGTTATGAAGGGGTGCCTTCGCACACTGAAGCTTTCTTT. This codes for CASSYEGVPSHTEAFF.

The chain is built from TRBV7-8 and TRBJ1-5, with 8 bases aligning to TRBD1. V lost 1 base and J lost 7; bases outside the gene matches: 12. The CDR3 sequence is 17 residues long. Germline-derived CDR1 and CDR2 are SGHVS and FQNEAQ. In nucleotides, the CDR3 is TGTGCCAGCAGCTTAGGAGGGGACAGGATAAGCCGGCAGCCCCAGCATTTT. Its protein product is CASSLGGDRISRQPQHF.

Notes on this clone: At the DNA level, this CDR3 is encoded by other sequences in the same sample as well. The rearrangement links TRBV9 to TRBJ2-3; D uncertain. There are 13 residues in the CDR3. The V end was cut by 0 bases, the J end by 1 base, with 3 bases between. Per germline, CDR1 SGDLS and CDR2 YYNGEE. This CDR3 reads CASSVGGTDTQYF. As DNA, the CDR3 is TGTGCCAGCAGCGTAGGAGGCACAGATACGCAGTATTTT.

The gene calls are TRBV10-3 and TRBJ2-2, with TRBD2 identical over 7 bases. The germline V gene encodes CDR1 ENHRY and CDR2 SYGVKD. This CDR3 contains 16 residues. Losses at the gene ends were 1 base for V and 6 bases for J; bases not matched to a gene: 8. Here the CDR3 reads CAISELTSEGPGELFF. DNA for the CDR3: TGTGCCATCAGTGAGTTAACTAGCGAGGGTCCCGGGGAGCTGTTTTTT.